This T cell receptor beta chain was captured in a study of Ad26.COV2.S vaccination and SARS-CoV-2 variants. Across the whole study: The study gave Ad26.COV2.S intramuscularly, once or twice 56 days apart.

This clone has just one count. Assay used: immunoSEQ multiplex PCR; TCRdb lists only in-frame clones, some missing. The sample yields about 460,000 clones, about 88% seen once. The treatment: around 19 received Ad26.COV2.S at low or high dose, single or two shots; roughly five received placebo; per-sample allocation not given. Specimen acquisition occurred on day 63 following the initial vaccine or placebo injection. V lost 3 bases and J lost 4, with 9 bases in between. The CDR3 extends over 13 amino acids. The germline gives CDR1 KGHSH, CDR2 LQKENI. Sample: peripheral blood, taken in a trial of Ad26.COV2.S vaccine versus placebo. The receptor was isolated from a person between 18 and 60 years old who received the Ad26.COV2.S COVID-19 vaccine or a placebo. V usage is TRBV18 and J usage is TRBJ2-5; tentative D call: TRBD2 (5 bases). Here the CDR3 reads CASSPPGRETQYF. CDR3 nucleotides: TGTGCCAGCTCACCTCCGGGAAGAGAGACCCAGTACTTC.